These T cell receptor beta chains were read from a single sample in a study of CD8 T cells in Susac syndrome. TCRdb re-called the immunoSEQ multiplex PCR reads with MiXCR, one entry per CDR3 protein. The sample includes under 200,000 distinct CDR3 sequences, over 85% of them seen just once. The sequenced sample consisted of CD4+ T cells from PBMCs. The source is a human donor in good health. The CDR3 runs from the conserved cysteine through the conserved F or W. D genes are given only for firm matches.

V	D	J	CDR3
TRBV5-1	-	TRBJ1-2	CASQMDGNYGYTF
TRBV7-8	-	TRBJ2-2	CASSSKRGGGELFF
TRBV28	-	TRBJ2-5	CASSLEGLGTQYF
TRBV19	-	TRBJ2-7	CASSVRGYEQYF
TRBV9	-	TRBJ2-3	CASRGIGADTQYF
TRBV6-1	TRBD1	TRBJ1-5	CAARQGYSNQPQHF
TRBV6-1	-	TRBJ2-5	CASRDRETQYF
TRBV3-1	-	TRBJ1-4	CASSPPGGTNEKLFF
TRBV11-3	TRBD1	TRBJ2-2	CASSLVGTANTGELFF
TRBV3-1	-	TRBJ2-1	CASSKTSSSYNEQFF
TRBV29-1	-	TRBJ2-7	CSVGAGSVYEQYF
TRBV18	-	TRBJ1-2	CASSPLGEVNYGYTF
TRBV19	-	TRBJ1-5	CASSPSDSPNQPQHF
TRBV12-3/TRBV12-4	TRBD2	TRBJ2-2	CASSRGGGGGELFF
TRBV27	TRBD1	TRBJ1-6	CASRGTGSSPLHF
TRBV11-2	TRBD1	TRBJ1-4	CASSSITGEDEKLFF
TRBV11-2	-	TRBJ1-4	CASSPFPPGEEKLFF
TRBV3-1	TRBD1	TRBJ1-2	CASSLPGRTGVGYTF
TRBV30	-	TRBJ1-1	CAWIGTEAFF
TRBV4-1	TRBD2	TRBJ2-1	CASSLEGRGGLGEQFF
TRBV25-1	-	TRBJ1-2	CASSARGTDGYTF
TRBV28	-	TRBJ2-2	CASLNAPRELFF
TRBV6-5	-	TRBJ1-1	CASSYSKKNTEAFF
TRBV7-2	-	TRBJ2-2	CASSSRGGGTGELFF
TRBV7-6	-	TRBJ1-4	CASSYGPNFNEKLFF
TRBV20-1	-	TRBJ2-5	CSASQSQETQYF
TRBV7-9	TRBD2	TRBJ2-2	CASLRSGGTGELFF
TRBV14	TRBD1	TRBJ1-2	CASSQGTIRPGQGLWDGYTF
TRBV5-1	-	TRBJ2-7	CASSLGLFSYEQYF
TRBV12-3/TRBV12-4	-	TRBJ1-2	CASTQGKIGYTF
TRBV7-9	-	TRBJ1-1	CASSLDGWTEAFF